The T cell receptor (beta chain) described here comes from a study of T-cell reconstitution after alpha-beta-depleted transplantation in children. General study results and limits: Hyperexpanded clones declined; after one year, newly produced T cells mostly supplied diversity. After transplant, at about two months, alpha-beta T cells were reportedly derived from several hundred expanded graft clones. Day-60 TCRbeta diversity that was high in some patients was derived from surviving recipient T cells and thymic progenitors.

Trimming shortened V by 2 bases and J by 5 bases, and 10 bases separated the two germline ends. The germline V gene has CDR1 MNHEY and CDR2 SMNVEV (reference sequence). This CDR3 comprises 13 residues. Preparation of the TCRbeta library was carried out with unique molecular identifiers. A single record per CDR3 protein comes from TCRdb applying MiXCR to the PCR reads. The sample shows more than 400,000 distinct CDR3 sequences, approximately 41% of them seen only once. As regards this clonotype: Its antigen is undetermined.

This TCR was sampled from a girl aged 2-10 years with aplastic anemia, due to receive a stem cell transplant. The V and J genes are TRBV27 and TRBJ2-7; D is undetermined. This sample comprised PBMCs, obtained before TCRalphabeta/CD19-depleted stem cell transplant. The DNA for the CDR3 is TGTGCCAGCAGTTTAGGCCGGAGCCACGAGCAGTACTTC. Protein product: CASSLGRSHEQYF.